These 19 T cell receptor beta chains were sequenced from one sample in a study of graft-versus-host responses after intestinal transplantation. TCRdb's copy holds only in-frame clones and misses some; the assay was immunoSEQ multiplex PCR. The sample contains roughly 120,000 clones, approximately 92% of which appear only once. These receptors have no identified antigens. Sequenced here: unstimulated CD4+ T cells sorted from spleen or lymph node cells, sampled before intestinal transplant. The receptors originated from a human donor who received an intestinal transplant.

This rearrangement joins TRBV7-6 to TRBJ2-1, with 8 bases matching TRBD2. The germline gives CDR1 SGHVS, CDR2 FNYEAQ. J gave up 3 bases and V 1 base, and 8 bases lay outside the gene matches. CDR3 length equals 17 residues. CDR3 DNA sequence: TGTGCCAGCAGCTTAGGACTCTCGGGAGGGGTCTACAATGAGCAGTTCTTC. Translated: CASSLGLSGGVYNEQFF. The variable domain in full, completed from reference TRBV7-6 and TRBJ2-1, reads GAGVSQSPRYKVTKRGQDVALRCDPISGHVSLYWYRQALGQGPEFLTYFNYEAQQDKSGLPNDRFSAERPEGSISTLTIQRTEQRDSAMYRCASSLGLSGGVYNEQFFGPGTRLTVL.

The chain links TRBV30 to TRBJ2-1, with D perhaps matching TRBD2 (7 bases). This CDR3 region has 15 residues. Deletions cut 5 bases from V and 6 bases from J, with 20 bases between. CDR1 and CDR2 from the germline V gene are GTSNPN and SVGIG (reference sequence). Here the CDR3 DNA reads TGTGCCTGGGGGGAGGGGGACTCCTTCGGCAATGAGCAGTTCTTC. Encoded protein: CAWGEGDSFGNEQFF.

This rearrangement joins TRBV12-5 to TRBJ2-6; no clear D. Germline lookup yields CDR1 LGHNT and CDR2 FRNRAP. V lost 5 bases to trimming and J lost 0 bases, with 8 bases between them. The CDR3 has 15 amino acids. The CDR3 region is CASGIGSSGANVLTF. The CDR3, as DNA: TGTGCTAGTGGTATCGGAAGCTCTGGGGCCAACGTCCTGACTTTC.

This clone was seen a single time. CDR3 DNA: TGTGCCAGCAGCTTAGGACTAGCGGGAGGGCCTCTGGAGACCCAGTACTTC. Its translation is CASSLGLAGGPLETQYF. The V and J genes are TRBV11-2 and TRBJ2-5; 14 nucleotides align to TRBD2. The CDR3 runs 17 residues. Germline V gene sequence: CDR1 SGHAT, CDR2 FQNNGV. After removal of 1 base from V and 5 bases from J, the junction contained 6 bases not matched to a gene. Together with reference TRBV11-2 and TRBJ2-5, the CDR3 gives the full variable domain: EAGVAQSPRYKIIEKRQSVAFWCNPISGHATLYWYQQILGQGPKLLIQFQNNGVVDDSQLPKDRFSAERLKGVDSTLKIQPAKLEDSAVYLCASSLGLAGGPLETQYFGPGTRLLVL.

This chain connects TRBV7-3 to TRBJ2-3; 8 bases line up with TRBD2. The CDR3 is made up of 16 amino acids. Germline assignment: CDR1 SGHTA and CDR2 FQGTGA. Trimming removed 5 bases from V and 2 bases from J; junction bases left unmatched: 9. In DNA form, the CDR3 reads TGTGCCAGCAGCCCGGCTAGCGGGCTATTCACAGATACGCAGTATTTT. Its translation: CASSPASGLFTDTQYF.

V usage is TRBV7-3 and J usage is TRBJ2-1; 9 bases map to TRBD2. V dropped 5 bases and J dropped 5; count of bases not matched to a gene: 7. There are 15 residues in the CDR3. CDR1 is SGHTA, CDR2 FQGTGA, per germline. CDR3 residues: CASSPIGGRDNEQFF. The CDR3 coding sequence is TGTGCCAGCAGCCCCATTGGCGGGAGGGACAATGAGCAGTTCTTC.

V usage is TRBV5-4 and J usage is TRBJ2-5; D perhaps matches TRBD2 (7 bases). Germline V gene data show CDR1 as SGHNT and CDR2 as YYREEE (reference sequence). Deletions cut 0 bases from V and 4 bases from J, with 10 bases between. CDR3 length: 14 residues. The CDR3: CASSLEGGRETQYF. The CDR3 DNA sequence: TGTGCCAGCAGCTTGGAGGGGGGGCGAGAGACCCAGTACTTC.

The J gene is TRBJ1-1, the V gene TRBV7-8; D uncertain. This CDR3 spans 15 amino acids. Germline values: CDR1 SGHVS, CDR2 FQNEAQ. V was shortened by 1 base and J by 0 bases, with 9 bases between the two germline ends. This CDR3 reads CASSLEGRMNTEAFF. CDR3 DNA sequence: TGTGCCAGCAGCTTAGAAGGCCGCATGAACACTGAAGCTTTCTTT.

A single count supports this clone. The chain carries TRBV29-1 and TRBJ1-1; D remains ambiguous. Looked up from germline, CDR1 is SQVTM and CDR2 is ANQGSEA. The CDR3 is 13 amino acids. Trimming stripped 3 bases from V and 0 bases from J, with 8 bases between. CDR3 bases: TGCAGCGTTGACAGGACCATGAACACTGAAGCTTTCTTT. Its protein is CSVDRTMNTEAFF.

The chain combines TRBV9 with TRBJ2-1; weak D call: TRBD2 (5 bases). The germline V gene has CDR1 SGDLS and CDR2 YYNGEE. The CDR3 is made up of 17 amino acids. V was clipped by 0 bases and J by 4 bases, with 17 bases between them. CDR3 sequence (DNA): TGTGCCAGCAGCGTAGGATCGACTCCCCGGAGGTACAATGAGCAGTTCTTC. It translates to CASSVGSTPRRYNEQFF.

J is TRBJ1-1 and V is TRBV28, with D perhaps matching TRBD1 (5 bases). The CDR3 consists of 15 residues. Germline CDR1 MDHEN, CDR2 SYDVKM. Trimming cost V 5 bases and J 2 bases, with 15 bases left between them. CDR3 amino acids: CASSLAGHDNTEAFF. The CDR3 DNA follows: TGTGCCAGCAGTCTCGCCGGACACGATAACACTGAAGCTTTCTTT. The variable domain in full, completed from reference TRBV28 and TRBJ1-1, reads DVKVTQSSRYLVKRTGEKVFLECVQDMDHENMFWYRQDPGLGLRLIYFSYDVKMKEKGDIPEGYSVSREKKERFSLILESASTNQTSMYLCASSLAGHDNTEAFFGQGTRLTVV.

This chain links TRBV6-5 with TRBJ1-5; D ambiguous. This CDR3 contains 14 residues. Trimming removed 2 bases from V and 5 bases from J, with 10 bases in between. CDR1 is MNHEY and CDR2 is SVGAGI in the germline V gene. The CDR3 loop reads CASSYLTTHQPQHF. CDR3 coding DNA: TGTGCCAGCAGTTACCTGACAACGCATCAGCCCCAGCATTTT.

The CDR3 coding sequence is TGTGCCAGCAGCTTCGGGGGGCGCACAGATGGCTACACCTTC. Amino acid sequence: CASSFGGRTDGYTF. The V and J genes are TRBV7-3 and TRBJ1-2, with D possibly TRBD1 on 6 matching bases. The CDR3 consists of 14 residues. V lost 3 bases and J 6 bases, leaving 14 bases between the germline ends. Germline lookup yields CDR1 SGHTA and CDR2 FQGTGA.

V gene TRBV28 combines with J gene TRBJ2-7; D ambiguous. Germline V CDR1 and CDR2: MDHEN, SYDVKM. The ends were cut back, 5 bases at V and 6 bases at J, with 14 bases in the middle. The CDR3 runs 13 residues. CDR3 region: CASSPPERSEQYF. CDR3 nucleotide sequence: TGTGCCAGCAGTCCCCCTGAACGCAGCGAGCAGTACTTC. Filled out from reference TRBV28 and TRBJ2-7, the complete variable domain reads DVKVTQSSRYLVKRTGEKVFLECVQDMDHENMFWYRQDPGLGLRLIYFSYDVKMKEKGDIPEGYSVSREKKERFSLILESASTNQTSMYLCASSPPERSEQYFGPGTRLTVT.

Concerning this clone itself: Other DNA sequences in this specimen translate into the identical CDR3. This rearrangement joins TRBV30 to TRBJ1-2; D unclear. V gave up 0 bases and J gave up 2 bases, with 4 bases separating them. Germline V gene sequence: CDR1 GTSNPN, CDR2 SVGIG (reference sequence). The CDR3 contains 12 residues. CDR3 DNA sequence: TGTGCCTGGAGTGTACTGAACTATGGCTACACCTTC. This encodes CAWSVLNYGYTF. The full variable domain, with the rest looked up from reference TRBV30 and TRBJ1-2, is SQTIHQWPATLVQPVGSPLSLECTVEGTSNPNLYWYRQAAGRGLQLLFYSVGIGQISSEVPQNLSASRPQDRQFILSSKKLLLSDSGFYLCAWSVLNYGYTFGSGTRLTVV.

The chain is built from TRBV27 and TRBJ1-5; D is undetermined. Trimming stripped 6 bases from V and 2 bases from J, with 17 bases between. The CDR3 is made up of 16 amino acids. CDR1 is MNHEY and CDR2 is SMNVEV in the germline V gene (reference sequence). This CDR3 is CASRPLAPGGNQPQHF. The CDR3 bases are TGTGCCAGCAGACCTCTGGCCCCTGGTGGCAATCAGCCCCAGCATTTT.

This clone was found once. This rearrangement joins TRBV25-1 to TRBJ1-1; 8 bases agree with TRBD1. Germline V gene data show CDR1 as MGHDK and CDR2 as SYGVNS. Unmatched junction bases numbered 14, after V lost 5 bases and J lost 3 bases. The CDR3 runs 17 residues. DNA of the CDR3: TGTGCCAGCAGTCCCTCCAAGGGGTACAGGGGGTACACTGAAGCTTTCTTT. Its translation is CASSPSKGYRGYTEAFF. Based on the CDR3 plus reference TRBV25-1 and TRBJ1-1, the full variable domain is EADIYQTPRYLVIGTGKKITLECSQTMGHDKMYWYQQDPGMELHLIHYSYGVNSTEKGDLSSESTVSRIRTEHFPLTLESARPSHTSQYLCASSPSKGYRGYTEAFFGQGTRLTVV.

V gene TRBV5-1 combines with J gene TRBJ2-3, with a tentative D call TRBD2 (5 bases). The CDR3 is made up of 15 amino acids. With 4 bases removed from V and 1 base from J, the gap between germline ends came to 13 bases. Germline V lookup: CDR1 SGHRS, CDR2 YFSETQ. The CDR3 protein is CASSPSLRGTDTQYF. CDR3 sequence (DNA): TGCGCCAGCAGCCCTAGCTTAAGGGGCACAGATACGCAGTATTTT.

The gene calls are TRBV18 and TRBJ1-2, with 12 bases lining up with TRBD1. V gave up 3 bases and J gave up 8 bases; unmatched junction bases: 4. The CDR3 loop spans 14 amino acids. Per the germline V gene, CDR1 is KGHSH and CDR2 is LQKENI. The CDR3 region is CASSPRDRGRGYTF. The CDR3 coding sequence is TGTGCCAGCTCACCCCGGGACAGGGGGCGCGGCTACACCTTC.